This T cell receptor (beta chain) was identified in a study of blood T cell repertoires in COVID-19. Across the whole study: PBMCs, B-cell-depleted T cells, or T cells were the source of the cDNA or gDNA that made up the material.

Original processing methods: From reference gene primer amplification, estimates of nucleated cell counts were derived. Sequencing was performed with immunoSEQ multiplex PCR; in TCRdb, only in-frame clones are kept and a portion is missing. V and J calls and clone size follow that table, whereas D and trimming were derived from the DNA. The data show fewer than 45,000 clones, 70% to 85% seen once. With 3 bases removed from V and 4 bases from J, the gap between germline ends came to 12 bases. Germline CDR1 is LNHDA and CDR2 is SQIVND (reference sequence). The CDR3 spans 15 residues. This sequence joins TRBV19 and TRBJ1-4, with D possibly matching TRBD1 (6 bases). This clonotype was sampled from a woman of 80 years or more with acute or convalescent COVID-19. Sequenced input: peripheral blood. The CDR3 spells CASSIVGQFNEKLFF. The CDR3 bases are TGTGCCAGTAGTATCGTCGGACAGTTTAATGAAAAACTGTTTTTT.